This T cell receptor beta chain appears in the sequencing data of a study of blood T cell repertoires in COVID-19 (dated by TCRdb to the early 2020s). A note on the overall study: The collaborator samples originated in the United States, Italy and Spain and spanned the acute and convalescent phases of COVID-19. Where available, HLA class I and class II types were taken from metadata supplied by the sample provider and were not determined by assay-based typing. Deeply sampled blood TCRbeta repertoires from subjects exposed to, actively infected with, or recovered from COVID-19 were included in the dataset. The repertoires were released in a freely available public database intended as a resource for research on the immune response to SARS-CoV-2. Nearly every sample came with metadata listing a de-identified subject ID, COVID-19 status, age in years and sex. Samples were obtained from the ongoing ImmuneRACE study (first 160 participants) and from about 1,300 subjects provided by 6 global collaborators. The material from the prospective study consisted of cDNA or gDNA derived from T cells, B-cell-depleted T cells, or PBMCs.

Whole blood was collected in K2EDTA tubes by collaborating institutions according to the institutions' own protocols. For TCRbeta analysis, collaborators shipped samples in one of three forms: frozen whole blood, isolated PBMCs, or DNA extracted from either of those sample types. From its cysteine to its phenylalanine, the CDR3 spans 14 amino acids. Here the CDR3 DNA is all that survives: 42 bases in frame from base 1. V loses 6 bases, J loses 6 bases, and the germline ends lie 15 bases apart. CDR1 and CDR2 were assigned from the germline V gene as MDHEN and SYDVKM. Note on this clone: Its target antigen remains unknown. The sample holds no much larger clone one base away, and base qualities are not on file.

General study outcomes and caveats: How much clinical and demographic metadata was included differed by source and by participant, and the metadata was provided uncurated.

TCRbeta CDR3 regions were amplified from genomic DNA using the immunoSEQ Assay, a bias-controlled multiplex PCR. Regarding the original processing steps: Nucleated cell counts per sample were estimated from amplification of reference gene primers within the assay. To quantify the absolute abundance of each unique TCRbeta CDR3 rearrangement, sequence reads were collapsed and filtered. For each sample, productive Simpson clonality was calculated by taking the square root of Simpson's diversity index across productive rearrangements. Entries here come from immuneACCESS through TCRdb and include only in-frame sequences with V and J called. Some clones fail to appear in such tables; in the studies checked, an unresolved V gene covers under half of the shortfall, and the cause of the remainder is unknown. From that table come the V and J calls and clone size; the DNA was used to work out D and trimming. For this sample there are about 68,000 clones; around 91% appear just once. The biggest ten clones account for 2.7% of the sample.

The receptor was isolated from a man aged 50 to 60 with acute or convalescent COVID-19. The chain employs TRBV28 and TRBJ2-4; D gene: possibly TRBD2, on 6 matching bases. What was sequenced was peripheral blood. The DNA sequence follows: TGTGCCAGCAGAAAACAGAGGGGAGGAAACATTCAGTACTTC. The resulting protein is CASRKQRGGNIQYF.